Sequencing of this T cell receptor (beta chain) was carried out in a study of cytomegalovirus exposure and HLA in healthy donors. Notes on the study in general: In vitro experiments confirmed that a few CMV-associated chains were specific for CMV antigens.

Comments on this clone: What it binds is not known.

The CDR3 runs 12 residues. The PCR made use of 60 Vbeta and 13 Jbeta primers. TCRdb's table, derived via immunoSEQ multiplex PCR, lists solely in-frame clones and lacks some. This sample yields about 160,000 clones, of which 85% are seen a single time; roughly 2.2% belongs to the top ten. This receptor was identified in a man aged 18 to 29 in good health and CMV-seropositive. The sample consisted of PBMCs. The chain is built from TRBV12-2 and TRBJ1-5; TRBD1, the table's D call, lacks a check against the DNA. TRBV12-2 is assigned pseudogene status. CDR3 sequence (DNA): TGTGCAAGTCGCTCAGTGGTCCAGCCCCAGCATTTT. Its translation is CASRSVVQPQHF.